Shown below are 7 T cell receptor beta chains from a single sample sequenced in a study of blood T cells in healthy people across ages (dated by TCRdb to between 2014 and 2017). The library was prepared using 5' RACE. The listed sequencing device is Illumina HiSeq 2500. A second PCR of roughly 7 to 11 cycles was performed with a sample-barcoded 5' primer and a J-beta primer mix. TCRdb reworked the public reads: Q25 trimming with fastp, MiXCR clone assembly, productive beta chains retained. Each record represents a unique CDR3 protein, reported with the most common genes and DNA among its rows. This sample gives over a million distinct CDR3 sequences in total; approximately 25% of them show up just once. The ten largest account for approximately 0.79% of the sample. These data also featured in a second study, about T cells of mothers and their children.

The specimen sequenced was blood. The receptors were gathered from a girl aged 2 to 9 in good health.

Ten or more counts support this clonotype. The chain links TRBV29-1 to TRBJ2-1, with TRBD1 as a possible D gene (5 bases). This CDR3 spans 14 amino acids. Germline values: CDR1 SQVTM, CDR2 ANQGSEA. The V end was cut by 4 bases, the J end by 0 bases, with 10 bases between. The CDR3 reads CSVGAGRSYNEQFF. The CDR3 coding sequence is TGCAGCGTTGGGGCAGGGCGCTCCTACAATGAGCAGTTCTTC.

In its sample, this clonotype was seen a few times. The chain couples TRBV5-1 to TRBJ2-5; D tentatively fits TRBD1 or TRBD2 (5 bases each). The J call may be faulty, since TRBJ2-1 better matches the DNA end. The CDR3 contains 14 residues. In germline, CDR1 is SGHRS, CDR2 YFSETQ. CDR3 loop: CASSSGPASNEQFF. The CDR3 nucleotides read TGCGCCAGCAGCTCGGGACCTGCTAGCAATGAGCAGTTCTTC.

CDR3 nucleotide sequence: TGTGCCAGCAGCTTAGGAACTAGCGGGGGATTCTACAATGAGCAGTTCTTC. Translation gives CASSLGTSGGFYNEQFF. This chain links TRBV7-3 with TRBJ2-1; 11 nucleotides match TRBD2. Germline V lookup: CDR1 SGHTA, CDR2 FQGTGA. The ends lost 2 bases at V and 3 bases at J; junction bases unmatched: 6. The CDR3 totals 17 residues. Full variable domain (missing parts from reference TRBV7-3 and TRBJ2-1): GAGVSQTPSNKVTEKGKYVELRCDPISGHTALYWYRQSLGQGPEFLIYFQGTGAADDSGLPNDRFFAVRPEGSVSTLKIQRTERGDSAVYLCASSLGTSGGFYNEQFFGPGTRLTVL.

In its sample, this clonotype was seen a few times. This chain connects TRBV6-5 to TRBJ2-1; 11 nucleotides align to TRBD2. This CDR3 region has 18 residues. Unmatched junction bases numbered 6, after V lost 0 bases and J lost 2 bases. Germline CDR1 reads MNHEY; CDR2 reads SVGAGI. The CDR3 spells CASSYSGLAGGAYNEQFF. CDR3 sequence (DNA): TGTGCCAGCAGTTACTCCGGCCTAGCGGGGGGCGCCTACAATGAGCAGTTCTTC.

There are a few counts of this clonotype. The chain combines TRBV5-6 with TRBJ1-1, with no clear D. The CDR3 loop spans 13 amino acids. The V end lost 4 bases, the J end lost 4 bases, and 11 bases lay between the germline ends. Per germline, CDR1 SGHDT and CDR2 YYEEEE. Here the CDR3 DNA reads TGTGCCAGCAGCCAAGGATGGGGCACTGAAGCTTTCTTT. It is translated as CASSQGWGTEAFF.

The chain has TRBV2 and TRBJ2-5; D not certain. The J call may be incorrect, as the DNA end agrees better with TRBJ2-1. The CDR3 is made up of 11 amino acids. Germline CDR1 is SNHLY and CDR2 is FYNNEI. CDR3 protein: CASSFSWEQFF. The CDR3 DNA reads TGTGCCAGCAGTTTCTCCTGGGAGCAGTTCTTC.

This clonotype was seen only a few times. This chain joins TRBV28 and TRBJ2-5; 11 nucleotides align to TRBD2. The DNA end is more similar to TRBJ2-1, so the J call may be wrong. CDR3 length: 16 residues. Germline values: CDR1 MDHEN, CDR2 SYDVKM. The CDR3 DNA reads as TGTGCCAGCAGGTGGCTAGGGACTAGCGGTTACAATGAGCAGTTCTTC. This gives the protein CASRWLGTSGYNEQFF.